This paragraph reports one T cell receptor beta chain. This entry comes from a study of blood T cell repertoires in COVID-19. Study information: Sample material is recorded as cDNA or gDNA derived from T cells, B-cell-depleted T cells, or PBMCs.

The CDR3 covers 13 residues. Per the germline V gene, CDR1 is MNHNS and CDR2 is SASEGT. V lost 1 base and J lost 9, with 10 bases in between. In the original processing: Nucleated cell number was recorded as an estimate derived from reference gene primer amplification. Clones were read by immunoSEQ multiplex PCR, and TCRdb kept only the in-frame ones, dropping some. V and J calls and clone size come straight from that table; D and trimming were deduced from the DNA. The table lists about 210,000 clones, approximately 84% of them singletons. Sequenced input: peripheral blood. The V and J genes are TRBV6-1 and TRBJ1-5, with no clear D. This TCR came from a woman aged 80 or older with COVID-19, enrolled during active disease. The CDR3 sequence is CASSEGPDGPQHF. CDR3 coding DNA: TGTGCCAGCAGTGAAGGGCCTGATGGGCCCCAGCATTTT.